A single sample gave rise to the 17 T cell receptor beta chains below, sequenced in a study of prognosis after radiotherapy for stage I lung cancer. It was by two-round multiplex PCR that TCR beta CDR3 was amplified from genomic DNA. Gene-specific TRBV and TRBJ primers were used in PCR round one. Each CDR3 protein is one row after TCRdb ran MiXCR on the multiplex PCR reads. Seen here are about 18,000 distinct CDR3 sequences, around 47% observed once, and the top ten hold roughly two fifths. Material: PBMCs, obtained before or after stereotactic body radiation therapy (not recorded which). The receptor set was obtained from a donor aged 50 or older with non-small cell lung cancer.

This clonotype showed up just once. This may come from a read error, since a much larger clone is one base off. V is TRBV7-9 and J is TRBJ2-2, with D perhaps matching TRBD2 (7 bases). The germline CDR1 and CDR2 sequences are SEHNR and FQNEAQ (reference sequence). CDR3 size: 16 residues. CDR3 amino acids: CASSLTVLAIPGELSF. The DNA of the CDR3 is TGTGCCAGCAGCTTAACGGTACTAGCGATTCCAGGGGAGCTGTCTTTT.

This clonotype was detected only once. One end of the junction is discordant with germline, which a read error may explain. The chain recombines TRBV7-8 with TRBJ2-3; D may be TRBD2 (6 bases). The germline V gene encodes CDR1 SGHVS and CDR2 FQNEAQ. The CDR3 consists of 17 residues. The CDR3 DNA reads TGTGACAGCAGCTTAGTGGAAGCTCCCGGGGGTCCGGATACGCAGTATTTT. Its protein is CDSSLVEAPGGPDTQYF.

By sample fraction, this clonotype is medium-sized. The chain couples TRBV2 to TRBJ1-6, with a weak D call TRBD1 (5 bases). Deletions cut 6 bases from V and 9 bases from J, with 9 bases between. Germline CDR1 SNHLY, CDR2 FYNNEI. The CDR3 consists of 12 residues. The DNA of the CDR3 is TGTGCCAGCAGGGACGGGGCTTCACCCCTCCACTTT. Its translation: CASRDGASPLHF.

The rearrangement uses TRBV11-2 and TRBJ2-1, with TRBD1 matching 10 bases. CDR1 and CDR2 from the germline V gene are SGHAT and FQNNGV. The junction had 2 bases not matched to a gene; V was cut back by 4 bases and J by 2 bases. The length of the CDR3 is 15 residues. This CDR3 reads CASSSTGGAYNEQFF. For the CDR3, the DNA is TGTGCCAGCAGCTCGACAGGGGGCGCCTACAATGAGCAGTTCTTC. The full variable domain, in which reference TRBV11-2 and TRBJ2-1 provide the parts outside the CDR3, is EAGVAQSPRYKIIEKRQSVAFWCNPISGHATLYWYQQILGQGPKLLIQFQNNGVVDDSQLPKDRFSAERLKGVDSTLKIQPAKLEDSAVYLCASSSTGGAYNEQFFGPGTRLTVL.

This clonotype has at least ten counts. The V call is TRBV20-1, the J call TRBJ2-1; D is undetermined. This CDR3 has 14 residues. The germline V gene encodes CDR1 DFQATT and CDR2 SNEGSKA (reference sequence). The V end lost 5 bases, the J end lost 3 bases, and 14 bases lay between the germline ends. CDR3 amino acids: CSAPPLSDYNEQFF. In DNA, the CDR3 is TGCAGTGCTCCCCCATTGTCGGACTACAATGAGCAGTTCTTC.

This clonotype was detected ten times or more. CDR3 region: CASSLVSSGTSEQFF. DNA of the CDR3: TGCGCCAGCAGCTTGGTTTCTAGCGGGACCTCTGAGCAGTTCTTC. The chain is built from TRBV5-1 and TRBJ2-1, with 9 positions matching TRBD2. The germline V gene has CDR1 SGHRS and CDR2 YFSETQ. The CDR3 is made up of 15 amino acids. V gave up 0 bases and J gave up 9 bases; unmatched junction bases: 7.

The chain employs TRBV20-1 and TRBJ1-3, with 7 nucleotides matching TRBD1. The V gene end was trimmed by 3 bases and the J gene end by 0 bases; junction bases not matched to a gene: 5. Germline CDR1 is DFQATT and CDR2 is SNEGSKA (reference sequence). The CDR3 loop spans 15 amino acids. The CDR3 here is CSARDRPNSGNTIYF. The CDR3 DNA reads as TGCAGTGCTAGGGACAGGCCTAACTCTGGAAACACCATATATTTT.

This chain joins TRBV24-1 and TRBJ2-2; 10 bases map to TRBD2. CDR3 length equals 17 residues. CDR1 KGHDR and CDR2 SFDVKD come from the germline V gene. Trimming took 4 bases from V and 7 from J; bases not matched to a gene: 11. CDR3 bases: TGTGCCACCAGTGACGCATCCCTGCTAGCGGGGGTCGGGGAGCTGTTTTTT. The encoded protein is CATSDASLLAGVGELFF.

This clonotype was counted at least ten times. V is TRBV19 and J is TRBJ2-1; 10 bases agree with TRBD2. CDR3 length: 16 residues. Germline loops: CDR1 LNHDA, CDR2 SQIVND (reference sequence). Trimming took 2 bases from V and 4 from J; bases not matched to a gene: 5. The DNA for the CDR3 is TGTGCCAGTAGTATAAATAGACTAGCGGGTTACAATGAGCAGTTCTTC. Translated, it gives CASSINRLAGYNEQFF.

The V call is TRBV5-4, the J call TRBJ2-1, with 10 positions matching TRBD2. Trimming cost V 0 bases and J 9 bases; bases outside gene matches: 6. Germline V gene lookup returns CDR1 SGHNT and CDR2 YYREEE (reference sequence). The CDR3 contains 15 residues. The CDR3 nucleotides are TGTGCCAGCAGCTTGGCTAGCGGGGGACTGATTGAGCAGTTCTTC. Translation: CASSLASGGLIEQFF.

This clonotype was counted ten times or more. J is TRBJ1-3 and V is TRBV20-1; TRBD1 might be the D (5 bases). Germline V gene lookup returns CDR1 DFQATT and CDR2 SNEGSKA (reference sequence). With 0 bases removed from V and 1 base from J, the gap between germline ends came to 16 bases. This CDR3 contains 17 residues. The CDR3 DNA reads TGCAGTGCTAGAGATCGTTTAACCGGGGGGTCTGGAAACACCATATATTTT. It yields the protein CSARDRLTGGSGNTIYF.

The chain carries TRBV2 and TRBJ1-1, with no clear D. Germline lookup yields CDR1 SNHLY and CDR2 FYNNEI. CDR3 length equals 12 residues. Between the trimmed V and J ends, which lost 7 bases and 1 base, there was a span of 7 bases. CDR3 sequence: CASIVRNTEAFF. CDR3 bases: TGTGCCAGCATCGTTCGGAACACTGAAGCTTTCTTT.

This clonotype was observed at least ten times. The CDR3, as DNA: TGCGCCAGCAGCCCCGTTTTGAGGGGGGGTCTCTATGGCTACACCTTC. It specifies CASSPVLRGGLYGYTF. The chain couples TRBV4-1 to TRBJ1-2; maybe TRBD1 (6 bases). V lost 4 bases, J lost 4 bases, and 19 bases lay in between. Germline CDR1 is MGHRA and CDR2 is YSYEKL. This CDR3 is 16 amino acids long.

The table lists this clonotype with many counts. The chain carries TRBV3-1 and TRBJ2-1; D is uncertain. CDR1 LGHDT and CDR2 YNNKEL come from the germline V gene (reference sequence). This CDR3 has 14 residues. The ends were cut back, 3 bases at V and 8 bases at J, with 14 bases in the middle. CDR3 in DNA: TGTGCCAGCAGCCACAGCCGGAGTGTGGATGAGCAGTTCTTC. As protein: CASSHSRSVDEQFF.

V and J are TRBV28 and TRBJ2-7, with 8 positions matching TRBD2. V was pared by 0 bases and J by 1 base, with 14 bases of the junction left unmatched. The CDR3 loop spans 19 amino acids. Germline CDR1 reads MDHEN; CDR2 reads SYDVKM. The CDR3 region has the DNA TGTGCCAGCAGTTTATGGGATGGTCGGGGGGGGACCAAATCCTACGAGCAGTACTTC. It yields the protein CASSLWDGRGGTKSYEQYF.

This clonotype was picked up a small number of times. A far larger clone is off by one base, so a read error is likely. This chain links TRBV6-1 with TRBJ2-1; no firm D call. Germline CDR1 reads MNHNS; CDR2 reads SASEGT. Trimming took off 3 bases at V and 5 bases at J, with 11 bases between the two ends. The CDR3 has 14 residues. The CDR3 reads CASSEIGSNNEQFF. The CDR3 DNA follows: TGTGCCAGCAGTGAGATCGGGTCTAACAATGAGCAGTTCTTC.

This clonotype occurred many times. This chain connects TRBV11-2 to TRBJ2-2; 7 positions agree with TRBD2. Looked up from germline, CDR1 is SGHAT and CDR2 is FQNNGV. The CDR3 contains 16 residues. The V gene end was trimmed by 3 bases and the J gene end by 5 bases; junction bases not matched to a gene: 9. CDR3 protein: CASSFSTWGGTGELFF. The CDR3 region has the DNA TGTGCCAGCAGCTTCAGTACCTGGGGAGGGACCGGGGAGCTGTTTTTT. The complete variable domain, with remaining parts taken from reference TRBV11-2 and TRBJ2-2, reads EAGVAQSPRYKIIEKRQSVAFWCNPISGHATLYWYQQILGQGPKLLIQFQNNGVVDDSQLPKDRFSAERLKGVDSTLKIQPAKLEDSAVYLCASSFSTWGGTGELFFGEGSRLTVL.